The rows below give T cell receptor beta chains drawn from one sample of a study of human T cells and chemical hapten exposure. TCRdb analysed the RACE reads with MiXCR anew, one entry per CDR3 protein. The repertoire holds 150,000 to 200,000 distinct CDR3 sequences, under 25% seen once, with about 6.7% in the top ten. This material consisted of whole blood, taken in connection with sensitization to the hapten diphenylcyclopropenone (DPC). These receptors were collected from a woman in her forties or fifties with alopecia areata. Some clones in this sample may be carry-over from other donors' samples. The CDR3 runs from the conserved cysteine through the conserved F or W. The order of the fields is clone size, V gene, J gene, D gene, CDR3 protein, CDR3 DNA. A D gene is named only where the DNA matches it firmly. Only some rows state a clone size, as once, few, many or a class for expanded clones.

abundance: -; v_gene: TRBV20-1; j_gene: TRBJ1-1; d_gene: TRBD1; CDR3aa: CSARDQGVDTEAFF; CDR3nt: TGCAGTGCTAGAGATCAGGGGGTGGACACTGAAGCTTTCTTT
abundance: few; v_gene: TRBV10-3; j_gene: TRBJ1-2; d_gene: -; CDR3aa: CAISPRRPGPRDYGYTF; CDR3nt: TGTGCCATCAGTCCTCGTAGGCCAGGGCCAAGAGACTATGGCTACACCTTC
abundance: -; v_gene: TRBV5-1; j_gene: TRBJ1-1; d_gene: -; CDR3aa: CASSFLGGTNTEAFF; CDR3nt: TGCGCCAGCAGCTTTTTGGGGGGGACGAACACTGAAGCTTTCTTT
abundance: -; v_gene: TRBV5-1; j_gene: TRBJ2-2; d_gene: -; CDR3aa: CASSFLWETSTGELFF; CDR3nt: TGCGCCAGCAGCTTCCTTTGGGAGACTAGCACCGGGGAGCTGTTTTTT
abundance: -; v_gene: TRBV11-1; j_gene: TRBJ2-2; d_gene: -; CDR3aa: CASSLEYGSITGELFF; CDR3nt: TGTGCCAGCAGCCTCGAATATGGGTCTATCACCGGGGAGCTGTTTTTT
abundance: few; v_gene: TRBV7-2; j_gene: TRBJ2-7; d_gene: -; CDR3aa: CASSLAGPSSEQYF; CDR3nt: TGTGCCAGCAGCTTAGCCGGGCCCTCTAGCGAGCAGTACTTC
abundance: few; v_gene: TRBV20-1; j_gene: TRBJ2-1; d_gene: TRBD2; CDR3aa: CSAIDPGLAGGGLYNEQFF; CDR3nt: TGCAGTGCAATAGATCCGGGACTAGCGGGAGGTGGGCTCTACAATGAGCAGTTCTTC
abundance: many; v_gene: TRBV6-5; j_gene: TRBJ2-7; d_gene: -; CDR3aa: CASRIHSGNSYEQYF; CDR3nt: TGTGCCAGCAGAATCCATAGCGGAAACTCCTACGAGCAGTACTTC
abundance: many; v_gene: TRBV11-2; j_gene: TRBJ2-7; d_gene: -; CDR3aa: CASSLEVEGAHEQYF; CDR3nt: TGTGCCAGCAGCTTAGAAGTGGAGGGGGCCCACGAGCAGTACTTC
abundance: -; v_gene: TRBV12-3/TRBV12-4; j_gene: TRBJ2-1; d_gene: -; CDR3aa: CASSLSGKSYNEQFF; CDR3nt: TGTGCCAGCAGTTTAAGCGGCAAATCCTACAATGAGCAGTTCTTC
abundance: -; v_gene: TRBV11-2; j_gene: TRBJ2-3; d_gene: TRBD2; CDR3aa: CASSKTSGANTQYF; CDR3nt: TGTGCCAGCAGCAAGACTAGCGGGGCAAATACGCAGTATTTT
abundance: many; v_gene: TRBV29-1; j_gene: TRBJ2-7; d_gene: TRBD1; CDR3aa: CSVEGTGAYEQYF; CDR3nt: TGCAGCGTTGAAGGGACAGGAGCCTACGAGCAGTACTTC
abundance: few; v_gene: TRBV18; j_gene: TRBJ1-6; d_gene: -; CDR3aa: CASSANRLINSPLHF; CDR3nt: TGTGCCAGCTCAGCAAACCGGCTTATAAATTCACCCCTCCACTTT
abundance: few; v_gene: TRBV24-1; j_gene: TRBJ1-2; d_gene: -; CDR3aa: CATSTVNYGYTF; CDR3nt: TGTGCCACCAGTACCGTCAACTATGGCTACACCTTC
abundance: -; v_gene: TRBV11-3; j_gene: TRBJ2-7; d_gene: -; CDR3aa: CASSPSRQTYEQYF; CDR3nt: TGTGCCAGCAGCCCCTCGAGACAGACCTACGAGCAGTACTTC
abundance: -; v_gene: TRBV6-2/TRBV6-3; j_gene: TRBJ2-7; d_gene: -; CDR3aa: CASSYSQGSGEQYF; CDR3nt: TGTGCCAGCAGTTACTCACAGGGTTCCGGCGAGCAGTACTTC
abundance: few; v_gene: TRBV2; j_gene: TRBJ2-5; d_gene: TRBD2; CDR3aa: CASSRPGDASGQETQYF; CDR3nt: TGTGCCAGCAGTCGGCCTGGGGACGCTAGCGGCCAAGAGACCCAGTACTTC
abundance: -; v_gene: TRBV20-1; j_gene: TRBJ1-4; d_gene: TRBD1; CDR3aa: CSAIDRGVEKLFF; CDR3nt: TGCAGTGCTATCGACAGGGGTGTTGAAAAACTGTTTTTT
abundance: few; v_gene: TRBV7-2; j_gene: TRBJ2-5; d_gene: -; CDR3aa: CASSATLAQETQYF; CDR3nt: TGTGCCAGCAGCGCGACCCTCGCCCAAGAGACCCAGTACTTC
abundance: many; v_gene: TRBV5-1; j_gene: TRBJ1-1; d_gene: -; CDR3aa: CASSLQAQTNTEAFF; CDR3nt: TGCGCCAGCAGCTTGCAAGCCCAGACGAACACTGAAGCTTTCTTT
abundance: many; v_gene: TRBV11-2; j_gene: TRBJ1-2; d_gene: -; CDR3aa: CASSLGFLRDATF; CDR3nt: TGTGCCAGCAGCTTAGGATTCCTCCGGGACGCCACCTTC
abundance: -; v_gene: TRBV9; j_gene: TRBJ1-5; d_gene: -; CDR3aa: CASSVGVNSNQPQHF; CDR3nt: TGTGCCAGCAGCGTAGGTGTAAATAGCAATCAGCCCCAGCATTTT
abundance: -; v_gene: TRBV6-6; j_gene: TRBJ2-4; d_gene: TRBD2; CDR3aa: CASSLRAGALINIQYF; CDR3nt: TGTGCCAGCAGTTTACGAGCGGGAGCGCTTATAAACATTCAGTACTTC
abundance: few; v_gene: TRBV6-4; j_gene: TRBJ2-1; d_gene: TRBD2; CDR3aa: CASSDSGLAGAEQFF; CDR3nt: TGTGCCAGCAGTGACTCCGGACTAGCGGGAGCTGAGCAGTTCTTC
abundance: -; v_gene: TRBV27; j_gene: TRBJ1-4; d_gene: -; CDR3aa: CASSLARGGEKLFF; CDR3nt: TGTGCCAGCAGTTTAGCCAGGGGTGGGGAAAAACTGTTTTTT
abundance: -; v_gene: TRBV29-1; j_gene: TRBJ1-1; d_gene: -; CDR3aa: CSVITGNTEAFF; CDR3nt: TGCAGCGTGATCACAGGGAACACTGAAGCTTTCTTT
abundance: -; v_gene: TRBV4-2; j_gene: TRBJ2-3; d_gene: TRBD2; CDR3aa: CASSQESSGYTDTQYF; CDR3nt: TGTGCCAGCAGCCAAGAGTCTAGCGGCTACACAGATACGCAGTATTTT